This T cell receptor beta chain was captured in a study of shared clonotypes between healthy human individuals (dated by TCRdb to about 2020). The study in broad terms: The cohort comprised a couple of women and three men aged 18 to 49 years. Different laboratories and diverse techniques were used to prepare libraries and sequence TCR repertoires, to increase sequencing depth and limit assay-specific biases. For each donor, CD4 naive and CD4 memory were each given three plates, CD8 naive was given two plates, and CD8 memory was given one plate. Between about 0.8 and 8.9 billion PBMCs per donor were obtained by leukapheresis. To estimate repertoire size and how much clonotypes are shared between individuals, the study performed deep sequencing of blood TCR repertoires from a few healthy adults.

Points on this clone: It has no known antigen specificity. Per-base quality was not reported, and no clone a single base away is much larger than it.

TCR CDR3 regions were amplified from genomic DNA by multiplex PCR using the deep immunoSEQ assay. Extracted genomic DNA from each cell subset was spread evenly across all wells of several immunoSEQ 96-well plates, with each plate serving as a replicate. For sorted subsets, roughly 200 ng of genomic DNA, equivalent to 30,000 or so T cell genomes, went into each replicate PCR. The purified libraries were quantified using a Qubit 3.0 fluorometer, sized with a Bioanalyzer 2100, and then quantified again using the KAPA Library Quantification kit. Each immunoSEQ 96-well plate was sequenced on its own single-read 150-cycle Illumina NextSeq 550 flow cell. Processing in the source paper ran as follows. Because only junctional sequences without quality scores were contained in the immunoSEQ output, filtering matching that applied to full-length reads could not be performed. Sequences were annotated with PyIR, a Python wrapper for IgBLAST v1.9, using IMGT germline references to assign V/J genes and CDR3. Reads were removed for weak V/J assignments (E-value above 1e-6), missing CDR3, stop codons, out-of-frame junctions, or ambiguous translated residues. V3J clonotypes were defined by identical inferred V gene, J gene, and CDR3 amino acid sequence. The percentage overlap between two repertoires was calculated by dividing the number of shared unique clonotypes by the size of the smaller repertoire. Three approaches were used to assess repertoire richness: RTK rarefaction, the Chao1 estimator, and Recon v2.1 estimates of unobserved clonotypes. OLGA was used to compute generation probabilities for all TCRbeta clonotypes that the gDNA method yielded from a few donors. TCRdb provides this immuneACCESS table in a form limited to in-frame rearrangements. Some clones are lacking; in checked studies, under half of them reflect an unresolved V gene, and why the rest are absent is not known. V and J calls and clone size are as listed in that table; D and trimming were resolved from the DNA. This sample gives about 640,000 clones in total; about two thirds of them show up just once. Together, the top ten hold about 1.8% of the sample.

Reading from cysteine to phenylalanine, the CDR3 counts 14 amino acids. Only the CDR3 part of the read is kept: 42 bases, read in frame from the first base. V is reduced by 0 bases and J by 4 bases, leaving a spacing of 7 bases between them. The germline V gene supplies CDR1 MGHRA and CDR2 YSYEKL. Summary of the overall study and its limitations: About 5% of naive CD4, 3.5% of naive CD8, about 2.4% of memory CD4, and more than 0.35% of memory CD8 clonotypes were shared across several donors. Sampling was restricted to blood, and TCR repertoires in tissues likely differ from the TCR repertoires found in blood. Because the study included a small number of donors, the genetic and exposure-history diversity represented was limited. Naive subsets generally had larger estimated clonotype richness than memory subsets did. Pairwise subsampling led to the expectation that sequencing depth would affect the degree of clonotype sharing among donors. Clonotypes shared by all four sorted-subset donors showed higher generation probabilities than non-shared clonotypes. Even with the large sequencing depth, rarefaction of the sorted-subset datasets indicated that sequencing was incomplete.

The donors were healthy, HIV-negative adults with no recently reported acute infections or vaccinations. Every donor was a Caucasian adult residing in Nashville, Tennessee, USA. CD4+ T cells were enriched by magnetic negative selection; naive cells were then positively selected on CD45RA, and the negative fraction formed the memory subset. After blood collection by leukapheresis, PBMCs were isolated using Ficoll-Histopaque density gradient centrifugation and then cryopreserved in the vapor phase of liquid nitrogen. Analytical flow cytometry was used to check the purity and quantity of every magnetically sorted T cell population. From each sorted fraction, genomic DNA was isolated and quantified by UV absorbance on a Nanodrop 2000c.

The source material was memory CD4+ T cells sorted from blood. According to the study, the label for this sample's cell subset or site signals: CD45RA-negative fraction. The clonotype originates from a young woman in good health. The sequence joins TRBV4-1 to TRBJ1-5; a confident D gene designation cannot be given. The sequenced DNA is TGCGCCAGCAGCCAAGATTTCACTAATCAGCCCCAGCATTTT. This yields the protein CASSQDFTNQPQHF.